The 19 T cell receptor beta chains below were found in one sample sequenced in a study of human T cells and chemical hapten exposure. MiXCR, run by TCRdb on the RACE reads, gives a single entry per CDR3 protein. The table shows about 140,000 distinct CDR3 sequences, with over 9.5% occurring only once. Sample time point: patch test 2, 6 weeks after DPC sensitization. Treatment reported: therapeutic diphenylcyclopropenone sensitization with weekly scalp DPC. Here the sequenced sample was whole blood, taken in connection with sensitization to the hapten diphenylcyclopropenone (DPC). These receptors originate from a woman aged 50 to 65 with alopecia areata. Some clones in this sample may be carry-over from other donors' samples.

The gene calls are TRBV6-4 and TRBJ2-3, with 9 bases matching TRBD2. CDR1 MRHNA and CDR2 SNTAGT come from the germline V gene. The CDR3 runs 15 residues. V lost 5 bases and J lost 0; bases outside the gene matches: 3. The CDR3 loop reads CASSRTSASTDTQYF. The CDR3, as DNA: TGTGCCAGCAGTCGGACTAGCGCGAGCACAGATACGCAGTATTTT.

V usage is TRBV21-1 and J usage is TRBJ1-5. TRBV21-1 is designated a pseudogene. The CDR3 loop spans 16 amino acids. CDR3 sequence reads: CASSKVEWWSNQPQHF. The CDR3 DNA sequence: TGTGCCAGCAGCAAAGTGGAGTGGTGGAGCAATCAGCCCCAGCATTTT.

This clonotype was picked up many times. V usage is TRBV19 and J usage is TRBJ1-1, with D hard to call. V shed 7 bases and J shed 5 bases, with 8 bases lying between them. Germline V gene data show CDR1 as LNHDA and CDR2 as SQIVND (reference sequence). The CDR3 contains 11 residues. CDR3 coding DNA: TGTGCCAGTACGAGAGGAACTGAAGCTTTCTTT. Translating it yields CASTRGTEAFF.

In its sample, this clonotype was seen many times. J is TRBJ2-4 and V is TRBV11-2; 7 positions agree with TRBD2. The CDR3 loop spans 15 amino acids. Germline values: CDR1 SGHAT, CDR2 FQNNGV. Unmatched junction bases numbered 4, after V lost 0 bases and J lost 5 bases. Written as DNA, the CDR3 is TGTGCCAGCAGCTTAGAAGGGCTAGCGGAAAACATTCAGTACTTC. It codes for CASSLEGLAENIQYF.

This clonotype was counted only a few times. The chain joins TRBV5-4 to TRBJ1-1; the D gene is possibly TRBD1 (5 bases). Per germline, CDR1 SGHNT and CDR2 YYREEE (reference sequence). Trimming pared 4 bases from V and 3 bases from J, leaving 16 bases between. The length of the CDR3 is 15 residues. In nucleotides, the CDR3 is TGTGCCAGCAGCCGGGTTGCAGGGCAGGACACTGAAGCTTTCTTT. Protein sequence: CASSRVAGQDTEAFF.

This chain's CDR3 is CASSVGPAGSSYEQYF. The DNA for the CDR3 is TGTGCCAGCAGCGTAGGGCCAGCGGGTAGCTCCTACGAGCAGTACTTC. The V and J genes are TRBV9 and TRBJ2-7, with TRBD2 as a possible D gene (6 bases). Deletions cut 0 bases from V and 0 bases from J, with 13 bases between. The CDR3 is made up of 16 amino acids. Germline V gives CDR1 SGDLS, CDR2 YYNGEE.

The gene calls are TRBV29-1 and TRBJ1-1; 7 bases are shared with TRBD1. V lost 5 bases and J lost 0; bases outside the gene matches: 9. From germline, CDR1 is SQVTM and CDR2 ANQGSEA. The CDR3 covers 15 residues. CDR3: CSVFSRTGMNTEAFF. The CDR3 DNA is TGCAGCGTTTTTTCTCGGACAGGAATGAACACTGAAGCTTTCTTT. Variable domain in full (rest from reference TRBV29-1 and TRBJ1-1): SAVISQKPSRDICQRGTSLTIQCQVDSQVTMMFWYRQQPGQSLTLIATANQGSEATYESGFVIDKFPISRPNLTFSTLTVSNMSPEDSSIYLCSVFSRTGMNTEAFFGQGTRLTVV.

This clonotype has only a few counts. The chain employs TRBV28 and TRBJ1-1, with unresolved D. Deletions cut 5 bases from V and 0 bases from J, with 10 bases between. CDR3 size: 14 residues. Germline V CDR1 and CDR2: MDHEN, SYDVKM. In DNA, the CDR3 is TGTGCCAGCAGTCCAGGACGGATGAACACTGAAGCTTTCTTT. Its translation is CASSPGRMNTEAFF.

This chain links TRBV5-6 with TRBJ1-2; tentative D call: TRBD1 (6 bases). There are 14 residues in the CDR3. Germline CDR1 SGHDT, CDR2 YYEEEE. Trimming cost V 2 bases and J 7 bases, with 15 bases left between them. CDR3 DNA: TGTGCCAGCAGCTTCGACAGGACCCCCTTTGGCTACACCTTC. Translation: CASSFDRTPFGYTF. Based on the CDR3 plus reference TRBV5-6 and TRBJ1-2, the full variable domain is DAGVTQSPTHLIKTRGQQVTLRCSPKSGHDTVSWYQQALGQGPQFIFQYYEEEERQRGNFPDRFSGHQFPNYSSELNVNALLLGDSALYLCASSFDRTPFGYTFGSGTRLTVV.

This clonotype was recorded a few times. The rearrangement links TRBV6-1 to TRBJ2-3; D may be TRBD1 (5 bases). From germline, CDR1 is MNHNS and CDR2 SASEGT. Between the trimmed V and J ends, which lost 6 bases and 5 bases, there was a span of 15 bases. The CDR3 runs to 14 residues. The CDR3 loop reads CASSRTPLKDTQYF. The CDR3 DNA reads as TGTGCCAGCAGCCGGACACCCCTGAAAGATACGCAGTATTTT.

This clonotype was picked up many times. The chain couples TRBV7-9 to TRBJ1-2; D is ambiguous. The length of the CDR3 is 14 residues. CDR1 and CDR2 (germline): SEHNR, FQNEAQ (reference sequence). The V end lost 0 bases, the J end lost 0 bases, and 5 bases lay between the germline ends. The CDR3 spells CASSLAGTNYGYTF. In nucleotides, the CDR3 is TGTGCCAGCAGCTTAGCTGGGACTAACTATGGCTACACCTTC.

The J gene is TRBJ2-6, the V gene TRBV6-5; possibly TRBD2 for D (6 bases). V lost 8 bases, J lost 0 bases, and 20 bases lay in between. This CDR3 comprises 18 residues. Germline-derived CDR1 and CDR2 are MNHEY and SVGAGI. The CDR3 DNA follows: TGTGCCAGCTGGAGGGGCAGGGTTCCCCTCTCTGGGGCCAACGTCCTGACTTTC. It yields the protein CASWRGRVPLSGANVLTF.

This clonotype was counted at least ten times. V is TRBV20-1 and J is TRBJ1-3, with D perhaps matching TRBD1 (5 bases). V shed 4 bases and J shed 3 bases, with 13 bases lying between them. Germline values: CDR1 DFQATT, CDR2 SNEGSKA (reference sequence). The CDR3 extends over 14 amino acids. The CDR3 DNA is TGCAGTGCTAATTCACGGAGGGGTGGAAACACCATATATTTT. Amino acid sequence: CSANSRRGGNTIYF.

This clonotype was counted only a few times. The J gene is TRBJ2-1, the V gene TRBV5-1; D is unresolved. Germline V CDR1 and CDR2: SGHRS, YFSETQ. Between the trimmed V and J ends, which lost 4 bases and 1 base, there was a span of 12 bases. The CDR3 is 15 amino acids. This CDR3 reads CASSKVAGSYNEQFF. CDR3 coding DNA: TGCGCCAGCAGCAAGGTGGCAGGTTCCTACAATGAGCAGTTCTTC.

This clonotype was seen a few times. J is TRBJ1-2 and V is TRBV5-6; TRBD1 might be the D (5 bases). This CDR3 has 13 residues. Germline V gives CDR1 SGHDT, CDR2 YYEEEE. Deletions cut 4 bases from V and 12 bases from J, with 19 bases between. The CDR3 loop is CASSTDGMRGNTF. Here the CDR3 DNA reads TGTGCCAGCAGCACTGATGGGATGAGGGGAAACACCTTC.

This clonotype was picked up one time. The gene calls are TRBV2 and TRBJ2-6, with unresolved D. The germline gives CDR1 SNHLY, CDR2 FYNNEI. This CDR3 is 15 amino acids long. The V gene lost 6 bases and the J gene lost 0 bases, with 9 bases spanning the gap. CDR3 in DNA: TGTGCCAGCAGCCTCTTCCGCTCTGGGGCCAACGTCCTGACTTTC. As protein: CASSLFRSGANVLTF.

The chain links TRBV12-3 or TRBV12-4 to TRBJ2-2, with a weak D call TRBD2 (5 bases). The CDR3 runs 16 residues. V lost 6 bases and J 0 bases, leaving 14 bases between the germline ends. The CDR3 loop is CASRLGSGSNTGELFF. DNA for the CDR3: TGTGCCAGCAGACTGGGAAGCGGATCGAACACCGGGGAGCTGTTTTTT.

Worth noting for this clonotype: A single base separates this from a much larger clone, so it may be a read error. The rearrangement uses TRBV7-6 and TRBJ1-1, with D tentatively TRBD1 (6 bases). Per the germline V gene, CDR1 is SGHVS and CDR2 is FNYEAQ. CDR3 length: 18 amino acids. The CDR3 DNA is TGTGCCAGCAGCTTAGCCTACTGGGGGGCAGGATTAAACACTGGAGCTTTCTTT. As protein: CASSLAYWGAGLNTGAFF.

This clonotype was observed many times. This sequence joins TRBV25-1 and TRBJ1-4, with 11 nucleotides matching TRBD1. Trimming removed 4 bases from V and 11 bases from J; junction bases left unmatched: 9. This CDR3 has 15 residues. Germline lookup yields CDR1 MGHDK and CDR2 SYGVNS. For the CDR3, the DNA is TGTGCCAGCAGTGTCCCCGGGACAGGGGGTCGGAAACTGTTTTTT. As protein: CASSVPGTGGRKLFF.